This record concerns one T cell receptor beta chain sequence. This sample's RNA came from whole unsorted tissue. The data were taken from a study of tumor and adjacent non-tumor tissue in lung cancer. There are 15 residues in the CDR3. The V end was cut by 4 bases, the J end by 9 bases, with 19 bases between. Germline V gives CDR1 GTSNPN, CDR2 SVGIG (reference sequence). TCRbeta libraries were built with three rounds of nested PCR, modified from ARM-PCR. Using its own MiXCR run on the multiplex PCR reads, TCRdb lists one record per CDR3 protein. This repertoire shows approximately 150,000 distinct CDR3 sequences, approximately 64% found once; its top ten account for over 15%.

The chain uses TRBV30 and TRBJ1-6; D is unclear. The sequence was collected from a man aged 55 to 69 with small cell lung cancer. The sequencing sample was made of lung tumor tissue. This CDR3 is CAWTLMAANVSPLHF. DNA for the CDR3: TGTGCCTGGACCCTGATGGCCGCCAATGTTTCACCCCTCCACTTT.